The T cell receptor (beta chain) described here comes from a study of molecular identifiers for immune sequencing clone quantification. Study results and caveats: Detecting spiked Jurkat TCR RNA from one cell among 1 million or so naive cells was reportedly possible.

The V and J ends lost 8 bases and 3 bases respectively, with 14 bases between them. Per germline, CDR1 SEHNR and CDR2 FQNEAQ (reference sequence). The CDR3 is made up of 13 amino acids. Points on this clonotype: Its antigen is still unknown.

A single record per CDR3 protein comes from TCRdb applying MiXCR to the PCR reads. This sample carries 400,000 to 600,000 distinct CDR3 sequences, over 20% of them seen once, and the ten largest clones take around 0.86%. The sequence was obtained from a human donor in good health. Some libraries in this study had Jurkat cell RNA spiked in. V and J are TRBV7-9 and TRBJ2-7; D perhaps matches TRBD1 (6 bases). Sequencing was done on a sample of naive CD8+ T cells from blood, with Jurkat cell RNA spiked in. Regarding subset: FACS-sorted CD8+CD4-CCR7+CD45RA+ naive T cells. The CDR3 bases are TGTGCCAGCGCAGGGGACCTCCTCTACGAGCAGTACTTC. Translated: CASAGDLLYEQYF.